This T cell receptor beta chain appears in the sequencing data of a study of cytomegalovirus exposure and HLA in healthy donors. In the study overall: A subsequent analysis reported that the 120 validation repertoires were produced on the same platform that had also been used for the roughly 700 first-cohort repertoires. Study findings and constraints: Many donors shared some public TCRs, even though most TCR sequences were rare. Approximately 160 TCR beta chains were listed as cytomegalovirus-associated.

The protocol was immunoSEQ multiplex PCR, while the TCRdb copy is restricted to in-frame clones and leaves out a portion. Seen here are about 160,000 clones, 70% to 90% observed once, and the top ten hold 3%. Only one count was recorded for this clone. Antigen specificity is unknown. Looked up from germline, CDR1 is DFQATT and CDR2 is SNEGSKA (reference sequence). V was cut by 5 bases and J by 2 bases, with 7 bases left in between. The CDR3 contains 11 residues. This sequence originates from a man aged 18 to 29 in good health and CMV-seronegative. The rearrangement joins TRBV20-1 to TRBJ2-7, with unresolved D. Sequences were obtained from PBMCs. The CDR3 DNA follows: TGCAGTGCTGGTGACACCTACGAGCAGTACTTC. This translates into CSAGDTYEQYF.